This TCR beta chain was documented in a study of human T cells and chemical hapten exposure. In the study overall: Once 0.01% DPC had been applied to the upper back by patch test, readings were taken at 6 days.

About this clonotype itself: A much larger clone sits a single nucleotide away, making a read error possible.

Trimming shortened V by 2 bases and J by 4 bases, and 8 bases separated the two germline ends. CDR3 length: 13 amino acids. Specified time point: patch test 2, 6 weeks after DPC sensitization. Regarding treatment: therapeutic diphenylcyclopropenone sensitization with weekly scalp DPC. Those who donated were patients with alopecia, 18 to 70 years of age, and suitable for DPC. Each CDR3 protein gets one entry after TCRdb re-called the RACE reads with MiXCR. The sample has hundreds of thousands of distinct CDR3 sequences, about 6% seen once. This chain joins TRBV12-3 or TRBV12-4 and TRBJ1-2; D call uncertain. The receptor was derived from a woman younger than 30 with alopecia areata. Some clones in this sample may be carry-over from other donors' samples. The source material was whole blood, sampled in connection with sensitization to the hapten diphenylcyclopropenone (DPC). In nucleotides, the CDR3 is TGTGCCAGCAGTTTACGGGCGACCTATGGCTACACCTTC. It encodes CASSLRATYGYTF.